This T cell receptor beta chain was identified during a study of CD8 T cells in Susac syndrome. Findings and limits, study-wide: As the study acknowledged, the number of individuals who were part of its TCR sequencing and HLA analysis was relatively small.

Trimming removed 6 bases from V and 6 bases from J; junction bases left unmatched: 8. Germline CDR1 and CDR2: DFQATT and SNEGSKA (reference sequence). The CDR3 runs to 14 residues. With regard to this clonotype: What it recognizes is unknown.

cDNA came from roughly 0.47 to 1 ug RNA primed by random hexamers. TCRdb reprocessed the immunoSEQ multiplex PCR reads with MiXCR, giving one entry per CDR3 protein. In the table there are about 170,000 distinct CDR3 sequences, approximately 94% of which are singletons. The chain combines TRBV20-1 with TRBJ2-1; 10 positions match TRBD1. The source of this sequence is a human donor with multiple sclerosis. Input material: CD4+ T cells from PBMCs. CDR3: CSAPGQGFSNEQFF. The CDR3 DNA follows: TGCAGTGCCCCGGGACAGGGGTTTTCCAATGAGCAGTTCTTC.